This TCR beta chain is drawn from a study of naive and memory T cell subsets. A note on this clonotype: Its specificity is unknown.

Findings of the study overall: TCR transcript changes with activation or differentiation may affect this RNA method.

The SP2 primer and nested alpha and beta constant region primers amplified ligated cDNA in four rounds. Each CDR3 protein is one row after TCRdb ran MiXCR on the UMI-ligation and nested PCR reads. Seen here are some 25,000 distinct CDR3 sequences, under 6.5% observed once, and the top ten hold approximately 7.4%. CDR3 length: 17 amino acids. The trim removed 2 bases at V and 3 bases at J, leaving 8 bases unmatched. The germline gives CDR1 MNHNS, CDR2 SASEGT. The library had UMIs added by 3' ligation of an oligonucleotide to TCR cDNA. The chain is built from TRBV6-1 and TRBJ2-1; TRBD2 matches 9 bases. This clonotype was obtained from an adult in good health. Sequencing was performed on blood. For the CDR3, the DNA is TGTGCCAGCAGTGAAAGGTTAGCGGGAGATGGCTACAATGAGCAGTTCTTC. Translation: CASSERLAGDGYNEQFF.